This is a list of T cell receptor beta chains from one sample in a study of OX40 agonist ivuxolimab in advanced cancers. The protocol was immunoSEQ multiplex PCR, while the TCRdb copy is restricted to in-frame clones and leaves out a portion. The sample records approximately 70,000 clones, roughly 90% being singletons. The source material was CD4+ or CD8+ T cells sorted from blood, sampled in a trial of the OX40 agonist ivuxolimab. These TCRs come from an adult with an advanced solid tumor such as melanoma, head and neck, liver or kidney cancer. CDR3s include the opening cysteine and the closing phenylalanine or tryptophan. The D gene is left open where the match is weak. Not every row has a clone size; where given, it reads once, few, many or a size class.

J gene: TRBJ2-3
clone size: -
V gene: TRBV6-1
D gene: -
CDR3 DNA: TGTGCCAGCAGTGAATCGGCAGTCACAGATACGCAGTATTTT
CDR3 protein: CASSESAVTDTQYF

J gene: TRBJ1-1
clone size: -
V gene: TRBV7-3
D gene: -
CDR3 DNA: TGTGCCAGCAGCTCGCCAAACGGGGAGACTGAAGCTTTCTTT
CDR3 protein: CASSSPNGETEAFF

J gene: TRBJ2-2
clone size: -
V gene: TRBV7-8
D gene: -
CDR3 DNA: TGTGCCAGCAGCCTGGGTCCGGGGTCCCCCGGGGAGCTGTTTTTT
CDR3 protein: CASSLGPGSPGELFF

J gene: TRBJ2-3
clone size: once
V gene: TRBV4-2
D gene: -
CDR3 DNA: TGTGCCAGCAGCAGGCCGGGACTTACAGATACGCAGTATTTT
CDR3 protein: CASSRPGLTDTQYF

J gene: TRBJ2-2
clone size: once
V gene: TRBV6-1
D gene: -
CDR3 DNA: TGTGCCAGCAACGACATTGGGAACACCGGGGAGCTGTTTTTT
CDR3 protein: CASNDIGNTGELFF

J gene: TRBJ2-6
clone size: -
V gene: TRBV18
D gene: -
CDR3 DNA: TGTGCCAGCTCACCACCGGGGCCGAACTCTGGGGCCAACGTCCTGACTTTC
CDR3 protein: CASSPPGPNSGANVLTF

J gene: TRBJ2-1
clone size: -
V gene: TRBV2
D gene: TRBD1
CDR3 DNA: TGTGCCAGCAGTAAACTGACAGGGGGCTCCTACAATGAGCAGTTCTTC
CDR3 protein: CASSKLTGGSYNEQFF

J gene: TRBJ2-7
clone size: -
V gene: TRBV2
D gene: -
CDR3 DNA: TGTGCCAGTTCCCAGGTGGGCAGGGAGTCCTACGAGCAGTACTTC
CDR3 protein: CASSQVGRESYEQYF

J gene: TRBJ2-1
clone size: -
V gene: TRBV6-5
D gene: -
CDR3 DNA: TGTGCCAGCAGTTACTTTGGCGGGCCCCTCTACAATGAGCAGTTCTTC
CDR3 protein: CASSYFGGPLYNEQFF

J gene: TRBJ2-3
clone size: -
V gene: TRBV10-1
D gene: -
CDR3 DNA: TGCGCCAGCTCCGGGAGAGGGTCCGATACGCAGTATTTT
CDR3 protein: CASSGRGSDTQYF

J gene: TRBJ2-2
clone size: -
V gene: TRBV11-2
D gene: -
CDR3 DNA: TGTGCCAGCAGCTTAGTTTCAGGCACCGGGGAGCTGTTTTTT
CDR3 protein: CASSLVSGTGELFF

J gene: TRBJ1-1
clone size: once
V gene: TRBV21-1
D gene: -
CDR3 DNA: TGTGCCAGCAGCGGGGAAGGAGGGACAGGGGGTGCAGGTACTGAAGCTTTCTTT
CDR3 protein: CASSGEGGTGGAGTEAFF

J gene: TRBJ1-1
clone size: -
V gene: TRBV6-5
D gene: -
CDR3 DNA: TGTGCCAGCAGTTTAAAAGGGGGTACTGAAGCTTTCTTT
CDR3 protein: CASSLKGGTEAFF

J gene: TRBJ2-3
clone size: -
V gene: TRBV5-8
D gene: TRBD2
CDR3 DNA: TGTGCCAGCAGCTTGGATGGGAGGGGAACAGATACGCAGTATTTT
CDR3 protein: CASSLDGRGTDTQYF

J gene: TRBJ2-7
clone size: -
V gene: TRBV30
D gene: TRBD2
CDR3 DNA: TGTGCCTGGAGGGCTAGCGGGGGAGGCGAGCAGTACTTC
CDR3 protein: CAWRASGGGEQYF

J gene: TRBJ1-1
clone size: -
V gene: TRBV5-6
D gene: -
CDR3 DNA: TGTGCCAGCAGCCTAGGACGGCCGAACACTGAAGCTTTCTTT
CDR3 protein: CASSLGRPNTEAFF

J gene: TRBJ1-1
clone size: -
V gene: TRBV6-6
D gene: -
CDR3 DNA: TGTGCCAGCAGAAAGGGTGCGGGGAACACTGAAGCTTTCTTT
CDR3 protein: CASRKGAGNTEAFF

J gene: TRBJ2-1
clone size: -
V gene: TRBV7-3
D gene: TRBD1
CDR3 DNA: TGTGCCAGCAGCTTGGGACAGGGGGTAATCAATGAGCAGTTCTTC
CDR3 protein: CASSLGQGVINEQFF

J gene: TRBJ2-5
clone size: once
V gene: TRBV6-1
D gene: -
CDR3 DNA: TGTGCCAGCAGTGAAGCTTCAGCGCAAGAGACCCAGTACTTC
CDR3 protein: CASSEASAQETQYF

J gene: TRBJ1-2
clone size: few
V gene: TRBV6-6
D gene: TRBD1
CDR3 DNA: TGTGCCAGCAGCCTACCCGACAGGGTAGGGGGCTACACCTTC
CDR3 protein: CASSLPDRVGGYTF

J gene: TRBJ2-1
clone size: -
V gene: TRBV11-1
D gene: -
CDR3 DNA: TGTGCCAGCAGCTTACCACCAACTGGGGGGCCGTCCCATGAGCAGTTCTTC
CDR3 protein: CASSLPPTGGPSHEQFF

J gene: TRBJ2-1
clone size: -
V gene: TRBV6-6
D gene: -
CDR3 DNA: TGTGCCAGCAGAGCAGAAGAGAGGAGGTTCTTC
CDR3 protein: CASRAEERRFF

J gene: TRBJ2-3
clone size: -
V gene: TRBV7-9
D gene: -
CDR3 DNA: TGTGCCAGCAGCTTCGGTGGATTTAGCACAGATACGCAGTATTTT
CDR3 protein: CASSFGGFSTDTQYF

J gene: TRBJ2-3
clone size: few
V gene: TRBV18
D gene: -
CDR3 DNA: TGTGCCAGCTCACCAAACAGGGGCACAGATACGCAGTATTTT
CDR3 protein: CASSPNRGTDTQYF